Listed below are T cell receptor beta chains from one sample, sequenced in a study of T-cell memory formation after mild COVID-19. TCRdb independently ran MiXCR on the 5' RACE reads; one entry per CDR3 protein. The sample includes around 80,000 distinct CDR3 sequences, 14% of them seen just once. Sequencing was carried out using PBMCs or a T cell subset sorted from them (not recorded which). The origin of the receptors is an adult woman who had mild COVID-19 (a few samples of this study predate the infection). Cell type and time point are not known. CDR3s include the opening cysteine and the closing phenylalanine or tryptophan. The D gene is left open where the match is weak. Clone sizes are given selectively: once, few, many, or a class where the clone is expanded.

V,J,D,size,DNA,CDR3
TRBV7-9,TRBJ2-7,.,.,TGTGCCAGCAGCTTGACAGCGGACGAGCAGTACTTC,CASSLTADEQYF
TRBV19,TRBJ1-2,.,.,TGTGCCAGTAAGGGTGGCTACACCTTC,CASKGGYTF
TRBV7-2,TRBJ2-3,.,few,TGTGCCAGCAGCGAGGAGCGGGTGGTTATAGATACGCAGTATTTT,CASSEERVVIDTQYF
TRBV12-3/TRBV12-4,TRBJ2-2,.,.,TGTGCCAGCAGTGATGGGCCAAATGGGGAGCTGTTTTTT,CASSDGPNGELFF
TRBV5-6,TRBJ2-7,TRBD2,few,TGTGCCAGCAGCCTTACCCCGGAGCGAGCGGGGATCTACGAGCAGTACTTC,CASSLTPERAGIYEQYF
TRBV4-3,TRBJ2-4,.,few,TGCGCCAGCAGCCAAGATTATCCGCCCTTCGGGGTAAACAAAAACATTCAGTACTTC,CASSQDYPPFGVNKNIQYF
TRBV7-2,TRBJ2-1,TRBD2,.,TGTGCCAGCAGCTTATGGCCTAGCGGGGACAATGAGCAGTTCTTC,CASSLWPSGDNEQFF
TRBV2,TRBJ2-7,.,.,TGTGCCAGCAGGGTAATCGGGTCCTACGAGCAGTACTTC,CASRVIGSYEQYF
TRBV4-1,TRBJ1-4,.,.,TGCGCCAGCAGCCAAGTAGGGTCAGGGGAAAAACTGTTTTTT,CASSQVGSGEKLFF
TRBV15,TRBJ2-5,.,.,TGTGCCACCAGCAGAGACCAGGGCCAAGAGACCCAGTACTTC,CATSRDQGQETQYF
TRBV5-1,TRBJ1-1,.,.,TGCGCCAGCAGCCCCGGAGGGGGGGACACTGAAGCTTTCTTT,CASSPGGGDTEAFF
TRBV7-3,TRBJ2-3,.,few,TGTGCCAGCAGAGACGAAATGTCTAGCACAGATACGCAGTATTTT,CASRDEMSSTDTQYF
TRBV6-5,TRBJ2-7,.,.,TGTGCCAGCAGTCCTGACAGCGCTGCAACCTACGAGCAGTACTTC,CASSPDSAATYEQYF
TRBV27,TRBJ2-7,TRBD1,.,TGTGCCAGCAGTTTATCGGGGACAGGACACCACGAGCAGTACTTC,CASSLSGTGHHEQYF
TRBV14,TRBJ2-2,.,.,TGTGCCAGCAGCTGGACCAGGGGCACCGGGGAGCTGTTTTTT,CASSWTRGTGELFF
TRBV4-1,TRBJ2-3,.,few,TGCGCCAGCAGCCAATACTCTTACCCACAGGGAACCGTTCTCACAGATACGCAGTATTTT,CASSQYSYPQGTVLTDTQYF
TRBV5-1,TRBJ2-7,TRBD2,.,TGCGCCAGCAGTCTAACTAGCGGGGGCTCCTACGAGCAGTACTTC,CASSLTSGGSYEQYF
TRBV5-6,TRBJ2-3,TRBD1,few,TGTGCCAGCAGCTTGGTAGGGGGCAAAGATACGCAGTATTTT,CASSLVGGKDTQYF